This TCR beta chain appears in the sequencing data of a study of T cells after yellow fever vaccination. This clonotype has only a few counts. The target antigen is unknown. As TCR cDNA was made by 5'RACE template switching, a universal primer site and UMIs were added. TCRdb reanalysed the 5' RACE reads using MiXCR and keeps one entry per CDR3 protein. The sample has 360,000 or so distinct CDR3 sequences, 11% seen once. Overall study findings and caveats: Reappearance after the booster was observed for most primary-vaccination clones (around 95% CD4, over 70% CD8). Abundant clonotypes from the bulk population could contaminate FACS-sorted repertoires.

This CDR3 has 16 residues. Per germline, CDR1 SGDLS and CDR2 YYNGEE. The V gene lost 3 bases and the J gene lost 0 bases, with 14 bases spanning the gap. This material consisted of PBMCs, taken on the day of the first yellow fever vaccination. The chain joins TRBV9 to TRBJ2-3, with no clear D. This receptor was taken from a man between 18 and 29 years old who received the YFV17D yellow fever vaccine. The CDR3 protein is CASSAGLDPSTDTQYF. The CDR3 nucleotides read TGTGCCAGCAGCGCCGGTTTGGACCCTAGCACAGATACGCAGTATTTT. Full variable domain (remainder filled in from reference TRBV9 and TRBJ2-3): DSGVTQTPKHLITATGQRVTLRCSPRSGDLSVYWYQQSLDQGLQFLIQYYNGEERAKGNILERFSAQQFPDLHSELNLSSLELGDSALYFCASSAGLDPSTDTQYFGPGTRLTVL.